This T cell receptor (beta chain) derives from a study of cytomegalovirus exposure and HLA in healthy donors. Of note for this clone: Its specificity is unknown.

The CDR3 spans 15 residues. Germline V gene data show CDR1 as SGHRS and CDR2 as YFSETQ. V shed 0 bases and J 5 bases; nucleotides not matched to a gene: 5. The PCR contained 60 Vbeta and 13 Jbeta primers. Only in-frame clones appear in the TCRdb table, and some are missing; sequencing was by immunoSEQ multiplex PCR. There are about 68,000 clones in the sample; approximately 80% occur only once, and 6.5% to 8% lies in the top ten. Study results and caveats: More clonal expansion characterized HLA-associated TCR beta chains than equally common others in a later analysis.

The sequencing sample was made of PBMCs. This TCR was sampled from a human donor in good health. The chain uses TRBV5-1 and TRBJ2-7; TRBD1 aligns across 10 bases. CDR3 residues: CASSLGQGAPHEQYF. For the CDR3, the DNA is TGCGCCAGCAGCTTGGGACAGGGGGCGCCCCACGAGCAGTACTTC.